This passage covers 9 T cell receptor beta chains from one sample sequenced in a study of blood T cell repertoires in COVID-19. Assay: immunoSEQ multiplex PCR; the TCRdb copy retains only in-frame clones and omits some. The sample carries more than 90,000 clones, around 80% recorded once. Specimen: peripheral blood. These receptors all stem from a man aged 60 to 75 with acute or convalescent COVID-19.

This clone has more than one count but fewer than ten. The V gene is TRBV10-1, the J gene TRBJ2-1, with D possibly matching TRBD1 (6 bases). From germline, CDR1 is WNHNN and CDR2 SYGVQD (reference sequence). The ends were cut back, 6 bases at V and 9 bases at J, with 21 bases in the middle. This CDR3 has 15 residues. The CDR3 DNA reads as TGCGCCAGCAGGAGGGACACCCATGCACCCGGTGAGCAGTTCTTC. This sequence encodes CASRRDTHAPGEQFF.

The chain is built from TRBV12-3 or TRBV12-4 and TRBJ1-1; 7 bases line up with TRBD1. The CDR3 has 13 amino acids. Trimming took 6 bases from V and 2 from J; bases not matched to a gene: 3. In DNA form, the CDR3 reads TGTGCCAGCAGAGACAGGGAAAACACTGAAGCTTTCTTT. Its translation is CASRDRENTEAFF.

This chain connects TRBV6-5 to TRBJ2-2, with 10 positions matching TRBD1. Trimming took 0 bases from V and 7 from J; bases not matched to a gene: 2. The CDR3 runs to 15 residues. The germline V gene encodes CDR1 MNHEY and CDR2 SVGAGI. The DNA for the CDR3 is TGTGCCAGCAGTTACTCCGGACAGGGGGTCGGGGAGCTGTTTTTT. Residues: CASSYSGQGVGELFF.

This clone was observed a handful of times. The chain links TRBV5-1 to TRBJ1-6, with a tentative D call TRBD1 (6 bases). There are 14 residues in the CDR3. V lost 5 bases, J lost 7 bases, and 13 bases lay in between. Germline CDR1 SGHRS, CDR2 YFSETQ. CDR3 loop: CASRQGPANSPLHF. The CDR3, as DNA: TGCGCCAGCAGGCAGGGGCCGGCGAATTCACCCCTCCACTTT.

The rearrangement links TRBV6-2 or TRBV6-3 to TRBJ2-7; 14 positions agree with TRBD2. Germline V gives CDR1 MNHEY, CDR2 SVGEGT. Losses at the gene ends were 5 bases for V and 6 bases for J; bases not matched to a gene: 15. This CDR3 has 18 amino acids. CDR3 DNA sequence: TGTGCCAGCAGTGCACCATATCCGGGACTAGCGGGAGAGACCGAGCAGTACGTC. Amino acid sequence: CASSAPYPGLAGETEQYV.

The gene calls are TRBV15 and TRBJ2-3; 15 bases are a match to TRBD2. V shed 5 bases and J 3 bases; nucleotides not matched to a gene: 9. Germline CDR1 LNHNV, CDR2 YYDKDF (reference sequence). The CDR3 runs to 18 residues. The CDR3 coding sequence is TGTGCCACCAGCCGCTTTAGGACTAGCGGGAGGGCGACAGATACGCAGTATTTT. Translating gives CATSRFRTSGRATDTQYF.

This clone has a handful of counts. The chain carries TRBV5-1 and TRBJ2-3; 9 bases are shared with TRBD2. Germline assignment: CDR1 SGHRS and CDR2 YFSETQ. J was trimmed by 2 bases and V by 0 bases; bases with no gene match: 4. The CDR3 runs to 16 residues. In nucleotides, the CDR3 is TGCGCCAGCAGCTTGGCTAGCGGGGACCTCACAGATACGCAGTATTTT. Encoded protein: CASSLASGDLTDTQYF.

This clone has just a few counts. This chain uses TRBV27 with TRBJ2-7; 8 nucleotides align to TRBD2. The length of the CDR3 is 12 residues. V lost 6 bases and J lost 9; bases outside the gene matches: 7. The V gene's germline CDR1 is MNHEY and CDR2 SMNVEV (reference sequence). The DNA for the CDR3 is TGTGCCAGCAGCCCCCGGGGGGGGGTGCAGTACTTC. Translation gives CASSPRGGVQYF.

The chain carries TRBV7-3 and TRBJ2-5, with D perhaps TRBD1 (5 bases). This CDR3 region has 15 residues. Germline V gene sequence: CDR1 SGHTA, CDR2 FQGTGA. Trimming left V 0 bases short and J 1 base short, with 9 bases between. CDR3 DNA sequence: TGTGCCAGCAGCTTAACTGGGGCGGTCCAAGAGACCCAGTACTTC. This translates into CASSLTGAVQETQYF.